The 20 T cell receptor beta chains in this list originate from one sample, sequenced in a study of identifying expanded T cells in peripheral blood. Repertoires were generated with immunoSEQ multiplex PCR, while TCRdb's copy carries only in-frame clones and drops some. This table has 50,000 to 70,000 clones, 87% appearing once. Sequencing was performed on blood. The receptor set was obtained from a person aged 18 to 70 in good health.

The chain is built from TRBV28 and TRBJ2-5; D gene ambiguous. The J call is in doubt because the DNA end fits TRBJ2-7 better. Per germline, CDR1 MDHEN and CDR2 SYDVKM. The CDR3 spans 14 residues. CDR3: CASTSWEGTYEQYF. CDR3 coding DNA: TGTGCCAGCACCTCTTGGGAAGGTACCTACGAGCAGTACTTC.

As DNA, the CDR3 is TGTGCCAGCTCACCGTTTGGGACCGCGAGGGGCACAGATACGCAGTATTTT. Protein sequence: CASSPFGTARGTDTQYF. This sequence joins TRBV18 and TRBJ2-3; the D gene could be TRBD1 or TRBD2 (5 bases each). Germline CDR1 is KGHSH and CDR2 is LQKENI. The CDR3 runs 17 residues. The V end lost 3 bases, the J end lost 1 base, and 17 bases lay between the germline ends. The full variable domain, completed using reference TRBV18 and TRBJ2-3, is NAGVMQNPRHLVRRRGQEARLRCSPMKGHSHVYWYRQLPEEGLKFMVYLQKENIIDESGMPKERFSAEFPKEGPSILRIQQVVRGDSAAYFCASSPFGTARGTDTQYFGPGTRLTVL.

This rearrangement joins TRBV7-8 to TRBJ1-3, with D tentatively TRBD1 (5 bases). Trimming shortened V by 4 bases and J by 9 bases, and 16 bases separated the two germline ends. CDR3 length: 14 amino acids. Germline V lookup: CDR1 SGHVS, CDR2 FQNEAQ. The CDR3 region is CASSYRDFGSTIYF. As DNA, the CDR3 is TGTGCCAGCAGCTACCGGGACTTCGGGAGCACCATATATTTT.

The genes are TRBV5-5 and TRBJ2-7; D is undetermined. The length of the CDR3 is 14 residues. The germline V and J ends were trimmed by 7 bases and 0 bases, with 14 bases remaining between them. The germline CDR1 and CDR2 sequences are SGHKS and YYEKEE (reference sequence). The CDR3 DNA reads as TGTGCCAGCTATGCAGGCAGGAGCTCCTACGAGCAGTACTTC. This translates into CASYAGRSSYEQYF. Full variable domain (outside the CDR3, taken from reference TRBV5-5 and TRBJ2-7): DAGVTQSPTHLIKTRGQQVTLRCSPISGHKSVSWYQQVLGQGPQFIFQYYEKEERGRGNFPDRFSARQFPNYSSELNVNALLLGDSALYLCASYAGRSSYEQYFGPGTRLTVT.

CDR3 residues: CASSAQGGREAFF. The CDR3 DNA is TGTGCCAGCAGCGCGCAGGGGGGGCGTGAAGCTTTCTTT. This sequence joins TRBV9 and TRBJ1-1, with 7 bases lining up with TRBD1. This CDR3 is 13 amino acids long. V shed 3 bases and J 7 bases; nucleotides not matched to a gene: 6. Germline values: CDR1 SGDLS, CDR2 YYNGEE.

The CDR3 DNA sequence: TGCGCCAGCAGCATTAGCGGGAGGGCCTACGAGCAGTACTTC. Its translation is CASSISGRAYEQYF. The genes are TRBV10-2 and TRBJ2-7; TRBD2 agrees at 11 bases. CDR3 size: 14 residues. V lost 6 bases, J lost 2 bases, and 3 bases stayed unmatched. Germline CDR1 is WSHSY and CDR2 is SAAADI.

The rearrangement uses TRBV4-3 and TRBJ2-3; D uncertain. Per germline, CDR1 LGHNA and CDR2 YSLEER. The CDR3 is 15 amino acids. The ends were cut back, 1 base at V and 3 bases at J, with 11 bases in the middle. The CDR3 here is CASSQGAYWTDTQYF. For the CDR3, the DNA is TGCGCCAGCAGCCAAGGAGCGTATTGGACAGATACGCAGTATTTT.

This chain connects TRBV29-1 to TRBJ2-1; 9 bases agree with TRBD2. Germline CDR1 SQVTM, CDR2 ANQGSEA. V lost 0 bases and J lost 1; bases outside the gene matches: 4. The CDR3 covers 16 residues. CDR3 loop: CSVEDRLAGSYNEQFF. In nucleotides, the CDR3 is TGCAGCGTTGAAGATCGGCTAGCGGGATCCTACAATGAGCAGTTCTTC.

The chain couples TRBV11-2 to TRBJ1-6, with TRBD1 matching 11 bases. V lost 4 bases, J lost 0 bases, and 2 bases stayed unmatched. Germline CDR1 and CDR2: SGHAT and FQNNGV. CDR3 length: 17 amino acids. The CDR3 here is CASSSDRGRSYNSPLHF. DNA for the CDR3: TGTGCCAGCAGCTCGGACAGGGGGCGCTCCTATAATTCACCCCTCCACTTT.

This chain joins TRBV7-9 and TRBJ1-2; D gene ambiguous. Trimming left V 8 bases short and J 4 bases short, with 11 bases between. The length of the CDR3 is 12 residues. The V gene's germline CDR1 is SEHNR and CDR2 FQNEAQ (reference sequence). This chain's CDR3 is CASEQPSYGYTF. CDR3 bases: TGTGCCAGCGAGCAGCCGAGCTATGGCTACACCTTC.

The chain combines TRBV29-1 with TRBJ1-1; D is unresolved. The CDR3 contains 14 residues. The V gene lost 4 bases and the J gene lost 4 bases, with 16 bases spanning the gap. From germline, CDR1 is SQVTM and CDR2 ANQGSEA. The CDR3 loop is CSVVFREGSTEAFF. CDR3 DNA sequence: TGCAGCGTTGTTTTCAGAGAGGGTAGCACTGAAGCTTTCTTT.

The chain recombines TRBV27 with TRBJ2-1, with 7 bases matching TRBD2. This CDR3 contains 17 residues. V trimming: 2 bases; J trimming: 1 base; junction bases outside the gene matches: 8. Germline CDR1 and CDR2: MNHEY and SMNVEV (reference sequence). The CDR3 protein is CASSLGSGVASYNEQFF. Here the CDR3 DNA reads TGTGCCAGCAGTTTAGGGAGCGGGGTTGCGTCCTACAATGAGCAGTTCTTC.

V and J are TRBV5-1 and TRBJ2-5; D not certain. Trimming cost V 2 bases and J 2 bases, with 10 bases left between them. This CDR3 is built from 14 residues. Germline V gene data show CDR1 as SGHRS and CDR2 as YFSETQ. The chain's CDR3 is CASSFASPQETQYF. CDR3 coding DNA: TGCGCCAGCAGCTTTGCCTCGCCTCAAGAGACCCAGTACTTC. Supplemented by reference TRBV5-1 and TRBJ2-5, the full variable domain reads KAGVTQTPRYLIKTRGQQVTLSCSPISGHRSVSWYQQTPGQGLQFLFEYFSETQRNKGNFPGRFSGRQFSNSRSEMNVSTLELGDSALYLCASSFASPQETQYFGPGTRLLVL.

In its sample, this clone was seen a few times. This chain links TRBV6-4 with TRBJ2-3; maybe TRBD1 (5 bases). Trimming removed 2 bases at V and 6 bases at J, with 12 bases between. This CDR3 spans 14 amino acids. Germline-derived CDR1 and CDR2 are MRHNA and SNTAGT. The DNA for the CDR3 is TGTGCCAGCAGTGACGGTCCAGGGTCCGATACGCAGTATTTT. Translation: CASSDGPGSDTQYF.

The chain uses TRBV7-9 and TRBJ2-1, with TRBD2 matching 8 bases. The CDR3 is 16 amino acids. The J segment lost 0 bases and the V segment lost 0 bases, leaving 1 base of the junction unmatched. Germline-derived CDR1 and CDR2 are SEHNR and FQNEAQ (reference sequence). The CDR3 sequence: CASSLALAGSYNEQFF. The CDR3 bases are TGTGCCAGCAGCTTAGCGCTAGCGGGCTCCTACAATGAGCAGTTCTTC. Complete variable domain (other parts from reference TRBV7-9 and TRBJ2-1): DTGVSQNPRHKITKRGQNVTFRCDPISEHNRLYWYRQTLGQGPEFLTYFQNEAQLEKSRLLSDRFSAERPKGSFSTLEIQRTEQGDSAMYLCASSLALAGSYNEQFFGPGTRLTVL.

The chain carries TRBV9 and TRBJ2-1; no reliable D call. CDR1 is SGDLS, CDR2 YYNGEE, per germline. V was trimmed by 1 base and J by 0 bases, leaving 8 bases between them. The CDR3 sequence is 15 residues long. CDR3 region: CASSVFRNSYNEQFF. The CDR3 coding sequence is TGTGCCAGCAGCGTATTCCGAAACTCCTACAATGAGCAGTTCTTC.

The chain joins TRBV5-8 to TRBJ1-5; no definite D call. The CDR3 runs 12 residues. Trimming shortened V by 4 bases and J by 8 bases, and 10 bases separated the two germline ends. CDR1 and CDR2 from the germline V gene are SGHTS and YDEGEE. CDR3 region: CASSLSLKPQHF. The CDR3 DNA reads TGTGCCAGCAGCCTTTCTTTGAAGCCCCAGCATTTT.

The chain couples TRBV30 to TRBJ1-5, with no clear D. Deletions cut 4 bases from V and 6 bases from J, with 10 bases between. The CDR3 has 12 residues. Germline V gene lookup returns CDR1 GTSNPN and CDR2 SVGIG (reference sequence). The CDR3 DNA sequence: TGTGCCTGGAACCGTCTGGGTCAGCCCCAGCATTTT. It yields the protein CAWNRLGQPQHF.

The chain is built from TRBV28 and TRBJ2-5, with D hard to call. Per germline, CDR1 MDHEN and CDR2 SYDVKM. The CDR3 runs 13 residues. V was trimmed by 7 bases and J by 2 bases, leaving 11 bases between them. CDR3 residues: CASMARDQETQYF. The CDR3 DNA is TGTGCCAGCATGGCTAGGGATCAAGAGACCCAGTACTTC.

This chain uses TRBV4-2 with TRBJ2-7; TRBD2 matches at 15 bases. CDR3 length: 17 amino acids. Germline V CDR1 and CDR2: LGHNA, YNFKEQ. Trimming at V came to 1 base and at J to 2 bases, leaving 3 bases not matched to a gene. CDR3 coding DNA: TGTGCCAGCAGCCAAGGGGGACTAGCGGGGGGAACCTACGAGCAGTACTTC. Amino acid sequence: CASSQGGLAGGTYEQYF.